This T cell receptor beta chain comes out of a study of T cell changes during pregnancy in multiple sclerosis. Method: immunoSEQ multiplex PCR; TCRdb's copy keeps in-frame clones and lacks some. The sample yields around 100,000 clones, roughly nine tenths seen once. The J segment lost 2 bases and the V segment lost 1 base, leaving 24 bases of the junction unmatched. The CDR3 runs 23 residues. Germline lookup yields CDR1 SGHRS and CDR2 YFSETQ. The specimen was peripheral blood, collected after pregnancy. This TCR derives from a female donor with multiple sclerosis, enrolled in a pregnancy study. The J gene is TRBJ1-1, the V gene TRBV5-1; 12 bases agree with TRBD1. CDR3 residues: CASSLRPLPGQGAPRAANTEAFF. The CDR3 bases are TGCGCCAGCAGCTTGAGGCCCCTTCCGGGACAGGGGGCTCCCCGTGCCGCTAACACTGAAGCTTTCTTT.